These T cell receptor beta chains were read from a single sample in a study of T cells in Graves' hyperthyroidism and ophthalmopathy. TCRdb re-called the multiplex PCR reads with MiXCR, one entry per CDR3 protein. The sample holds roughly 500,000 distinct CDR3 sequences, around a quarter seen once. The sequencing input was blood. These receptors were taken from a woman in her twenties or thirties with Graves' ophthalmopathy. The CDR3 runs from the conserved cysteine through the conserved F or W. A D gene is named only where the DNA matches it firmly. Part of the rows lack a size; the others show once, few, many or a class for expanded clones.

v_gene,abundance,d_gene,j_gene,len,CDR3nt,CDR3aa
TRBV25-1,.,.,TRBJ1-1,13,TGTGCCAGCAGGGGTTTGGGGACTGCTGAAGCTTTCTTT,CASRGLGTAEAFF
TRBV24-1,many,.,TRBJ1-2,13,TGTGCCACCAGCTCCGGGACAAACTATGGCTACACCTTC,CATSSGTNYGYTF
TRBV2,many,TRBD1,TRBJ1-5,14,TGTGCCAGCAATTACAGGGGTATCAATCAGCCCCAGCATTTT,CASNYRGINQPQHF
TRBV28,.,.,TRBJ2-5,14,TGTGCCAGCAGTTTATCCCGGATCCCCAGGACCCAGTACTTC,CASSLSRIPRTQYF
TRBV24-1,many,.,TRBJ2-5,13,TGTGCCACCAGTGATGGCAGCCAAGAGACCCAGTACTTC,CATSDGSQETQYF
TRBV20-1,many,.,TRBJ1-5,13,TGCAGTGCTGAGGGAGACAGGAATCAGCCCCAGCATTTT,CSAEGDRNQPQHF
TRBV11-2,many,.,TRBJ2-7,13,TGTGCCAGCAGCTTACGGGCCGGGGACGAGCAGTACTTC,CASSLRAGDEQYF
TRBV28,once,.,TRBJ1-2,10,TGTGCCAGCAGTGGACGTGGCTACACCTTC,CASSGRGYTF
TRBV18,few,.,TRBJ1-2,14,TGTGCCAGCTCACCACCGCATTCTAACTATGGCTACACCTTC,CASSPPHSNYGYTF
TRBV7-2,many,.,TRBJ2-2,15,TGTGCCAGCAGCCTAAATGGGGGCTACACCGGGGAGCTGTTTTTT,CASSLNGGYTGELFF
TRBV20-1,many,.,TRBJ1-2,12,TGCAGTGCTTGGACACGGTACTATGGCTACACCTTC,CSAWTRYYGYTF
TRBV7-9,many,.,TRBJ2-7,13,TGTGCCAGCAGCCCTAGTGCTTCCTACGAGCAGTACTTC,CASSPSASYEQYF
TRBV10-3,many,.,TRBJ1-5,13,TGTGCCATCAGTGCGGCAAGCAATCAGCCCCAGCATTTT,CAISAASNQPQHF
TRBV5-4,many,.,TRBJ2-7,15,TGTGCCAGCAGCGGAGGGCCGGGACAGAGCTACGAGCAGTACTTC,CASSGGPGQSYEQYF